The clone carrying this TCR beta chain was counted once. This CDR3 is also generated by other DNA sequences in the sample. The sample belongs to a study of shared clonotypes between healthy human individuals. Method: immunoSEQ multiplex PCR; TCRdb's copy keeps in-frame clones and lacks some. The sample shows a few million clones, just under 95% of them seen only once. Germline V gene sequence: CDR1 MNHEY, CDR2 SMNVEV (reference sequence). Deletions cut 0 bases from V and 5 bases from J, with 4 bases between. The CDR3 extends over 12 amino acids. Naive CD8 cells lacked CD45RO and underwent positive selection for CCR7, leaving out terminally differentiated effector memory CD45RA+ cells.

Source material: naive CD8+ T cells from PBMCs. This TCR derives from a young man in good health. Some clones in this sample may be carry-over from other donors' samples. The V and J genes are TRBV27 and TRBJ1-1, with D hard to call. The DNA of the CDR3 is TGTGCCAGCAGTTTATCAGGGACTGAAGCTTTCTTT. This gives the protein CASSLSGTEAFF.